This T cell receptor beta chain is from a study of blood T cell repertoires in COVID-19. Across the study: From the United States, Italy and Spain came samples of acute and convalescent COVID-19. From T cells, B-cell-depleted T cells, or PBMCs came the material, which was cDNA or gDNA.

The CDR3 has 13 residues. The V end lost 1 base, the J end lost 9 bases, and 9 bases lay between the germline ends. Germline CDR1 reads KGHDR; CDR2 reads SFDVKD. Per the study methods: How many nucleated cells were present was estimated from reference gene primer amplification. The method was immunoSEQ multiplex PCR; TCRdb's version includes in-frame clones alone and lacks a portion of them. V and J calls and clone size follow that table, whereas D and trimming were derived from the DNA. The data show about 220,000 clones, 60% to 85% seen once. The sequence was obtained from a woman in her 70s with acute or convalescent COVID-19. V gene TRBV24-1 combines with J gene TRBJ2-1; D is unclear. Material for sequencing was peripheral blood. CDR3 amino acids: CATSDFLGGEQFF. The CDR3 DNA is TGTGCCACCAGTGATTTCCTCGGTGGTGAGCAGTTCTTC.